This T cell receptor (beta chain) was sequenced for a study of blood T cell repertoires in COVID-19. As for the study in general: Sample material is recorded as cDNA or gDNA derived from T cells, B-cell-depleted T cells, or PBMCs.

For this clone: The identical CDR3 is also encoded by other nucleotide sequences in the sample.

Some clones are missing from TCRdb's copy, which holds only in-frame ones; the method was immunoSEQ multiplex PCR. Among about 67,000 clones listed, roughly nine tenths were seen once. J was trimmed by 5 bases and V by 5 bases; bases with no gene match: 5. CDR1 is SGHTA, CDR2 FQGNSA, per germline. The CDR3 is made up of 13 amino acids. The sequence was obtained from a man aged 45-65 years with active COVID-19. Sequences were obtained from peripheral blood. The chain joins TRBV7-2 to TRBJ1-2; TRBD1 matches at 7 bases. The CDR3 DNA reads TGTGCCAGCAGCCGGGGACAGCTTTATGGCTACACCTTC. This codes for CASSRGQLYGYTF.